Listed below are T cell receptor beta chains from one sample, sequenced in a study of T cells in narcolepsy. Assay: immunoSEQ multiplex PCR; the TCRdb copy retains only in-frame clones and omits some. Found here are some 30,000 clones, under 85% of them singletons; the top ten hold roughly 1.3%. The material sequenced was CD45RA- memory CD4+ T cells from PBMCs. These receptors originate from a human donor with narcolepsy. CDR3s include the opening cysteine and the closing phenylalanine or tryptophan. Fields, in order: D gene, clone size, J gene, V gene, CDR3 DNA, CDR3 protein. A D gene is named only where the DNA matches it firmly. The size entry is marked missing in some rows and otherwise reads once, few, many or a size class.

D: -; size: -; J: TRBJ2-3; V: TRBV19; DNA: TGTGCCAGTAGTGTCGGGGGCGCCGATACGCAGTATTTT; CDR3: CASSVGGADTQYF
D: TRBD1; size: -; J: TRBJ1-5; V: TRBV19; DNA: TGTGCCAGTAGTATCCCAGGGGGCTATCAGCCCCAGCATTTT; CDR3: CASSIPGGYQPQHF
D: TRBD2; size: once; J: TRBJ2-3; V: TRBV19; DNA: TGTGCCAGTAGTACGGGGACTAGCGGGCTCACAGATACGCAGTATTTT; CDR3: CASSTGTSGLTDTQYF
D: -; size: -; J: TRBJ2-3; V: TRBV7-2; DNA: TGTGCCAGCAGCTTAATGGTCGGCGTGCTCACAGATACGCAGTATTTT; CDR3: CASSLMVGVLTDTQYF
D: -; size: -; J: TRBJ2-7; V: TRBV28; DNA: TGTGCCAGCAGTAGGACACCCCCTCTCGACGAGCAGTACTTC; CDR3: CASSRTPPLDEQYF
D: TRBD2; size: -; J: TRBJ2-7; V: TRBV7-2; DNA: TGTGCCAGCAGCCGACTAGCGGGGGACTCCTACGAGCAGTACTTC; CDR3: CASSRLAGDSYEQYF
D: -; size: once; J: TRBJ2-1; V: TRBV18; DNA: TGTGCCAGCTCACCCTTAAGCGAGCAGTTCTTC; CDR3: CASSPLSEQFF
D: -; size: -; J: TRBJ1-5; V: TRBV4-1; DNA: TGCGCCAGCAGCCAAGTCAGTCGGGGGAATCAGCCCCAGCATTTT; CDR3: CASSQVSRGNQPQHF
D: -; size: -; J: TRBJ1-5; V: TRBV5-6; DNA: TGTGCCAGCAGCACCCTTCCGTCGCAGGGGAATCAGCCCCAGCATTTT; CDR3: CASSTLPSQGNQPQHF
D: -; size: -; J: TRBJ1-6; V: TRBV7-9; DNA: TGTGCCAGCAGCTTCCCGGGTTGGAATTCACCCCTCCACTTT; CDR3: CASSFPGWNSPLHF
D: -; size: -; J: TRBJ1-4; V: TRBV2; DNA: TGTGCCAGCAATACCGGCGCAACTAATGAAAAACTGTTTTTT; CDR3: CASNTGATNEKLFF
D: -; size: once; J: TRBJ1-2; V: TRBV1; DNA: TGCACCAGCAGGTTCACTAGTTTGTGCGAAAGGACCTATGGCTACACCTTC; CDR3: CTSRFTSLCERTYGYTF
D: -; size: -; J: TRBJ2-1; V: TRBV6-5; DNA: TGTGCCAGCAGTCGGAACCCGGGGTCCTACAATGAGCAGTTCTTC; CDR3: CASSRNPGSYNEQFF
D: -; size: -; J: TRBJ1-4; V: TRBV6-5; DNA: TGTGCCAGCAGGACAGGAGGAGAAAAACTGTTTTTT; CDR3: CASRTGGEKLFF
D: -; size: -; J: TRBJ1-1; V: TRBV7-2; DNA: TGTGCCAGCAGCCCCCAAGCGTCCGGCGGGACTGAAGCTTTCTTT; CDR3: CASSPQASGGTEAFF
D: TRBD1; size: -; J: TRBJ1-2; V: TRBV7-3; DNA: TGTGCCAGCAGCTTAGACAGGGATGATGGCTACACCTTC; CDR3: CASSLDRDDGYTF
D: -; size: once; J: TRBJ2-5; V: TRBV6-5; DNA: TGTGCCAGCAAAAGGTCGGGAGAGACCCAGTACTTC; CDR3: CASKRSGETQYF